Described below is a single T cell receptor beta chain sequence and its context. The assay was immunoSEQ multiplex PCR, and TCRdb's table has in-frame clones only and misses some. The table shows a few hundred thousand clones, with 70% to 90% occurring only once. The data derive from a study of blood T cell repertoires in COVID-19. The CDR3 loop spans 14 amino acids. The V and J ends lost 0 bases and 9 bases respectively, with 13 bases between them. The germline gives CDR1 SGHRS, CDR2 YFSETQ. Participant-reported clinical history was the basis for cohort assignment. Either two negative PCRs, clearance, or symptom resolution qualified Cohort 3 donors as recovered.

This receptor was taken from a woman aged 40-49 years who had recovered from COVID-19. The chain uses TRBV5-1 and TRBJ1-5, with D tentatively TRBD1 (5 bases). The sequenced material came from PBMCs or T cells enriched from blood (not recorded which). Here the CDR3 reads CASSLDGGLGPQHF. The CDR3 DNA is TGCGCCAGCAGCTTGGATGGGGGGTTGGGGCCCCAGCATTTT.